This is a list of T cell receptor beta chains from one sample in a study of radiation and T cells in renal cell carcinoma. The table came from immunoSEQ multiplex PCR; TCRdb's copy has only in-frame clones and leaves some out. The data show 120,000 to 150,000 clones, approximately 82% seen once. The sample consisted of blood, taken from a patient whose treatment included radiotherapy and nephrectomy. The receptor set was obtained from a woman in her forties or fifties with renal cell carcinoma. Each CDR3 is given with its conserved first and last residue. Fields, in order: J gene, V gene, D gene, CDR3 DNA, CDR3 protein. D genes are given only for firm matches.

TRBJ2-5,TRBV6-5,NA,TGTGCCAGCCATTCCGGGGCCGCTAAGGCCCAGTACTTC,CASHSGAAKAQYF
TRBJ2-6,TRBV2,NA,TGTGCCAGCAACAAAGGGGCCTCTGGGGCCAACGTCCTGACTTTC,CASNKGASGANVLTF
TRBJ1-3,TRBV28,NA,TGTGCCAGCCAAACTGCGGACTCTGGAAACACCATATATTTT,CASQTADSGNTIYF
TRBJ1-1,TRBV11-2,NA,TGTGCCAGCAGCTTAGGACGAGGCGCAGATGCTTTCTTT,CASSLGRGADAFF
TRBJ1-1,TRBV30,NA,TGTGCCTGGAGTTTAGGGGACACTGAAGCTTTCTTT,CAWSLGDTEAFF
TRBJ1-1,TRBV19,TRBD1,TGTGCCAGTACGAGGACAGGGTTCATGAACACTGAAGCTTTCTTT,CASTRTGFMNTEAFF
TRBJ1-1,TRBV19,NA,TGTGCCAGTAGTATTGAGGGGTTGCACACTGAAGCTTTCTTT,CASSIEGLHTEAFF
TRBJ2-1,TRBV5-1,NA,TGCGCCAGCAGCTTATCGGGACCCACCAATGAGCAGTTCTTC,CASSLSGPTNEQFF
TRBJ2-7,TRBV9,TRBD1,TGTGCCAGCAGCGTAGGATCGGGACAGGGGGAAGGAGGCGGGATAGGCGAGCAGTACTTC,CASSVGSGQGEGGGIGEQYF
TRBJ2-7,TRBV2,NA,TGTGCCAGCAGGGGGGGTAACGAGCAGTACTTC,CASRGGNEQYF